This TCR beta chain was identified in a study of blood T cell repertoires in COVID-19. Looking at the study overall: Italy, Spain and the United States were the sources of the convalescent and acute COVID-19 samples.

How the authors handled the data: Estimates of nucleated cell counts were drawn from the amplification of reference gene primers. The table came from immunoSEQ multiplex PCR; TCRdb's copy has only in-frame clones and leaves some out. That table furnishes V, J and clone size, whereas the DNA furnished D and trimming. There are about 200,000 clones in the sample; 85% to 90% occur only once, and 0.7% to 0.85% lies in the top ten. The CDR3 covers 14 residues. Sequencing was done on a sample of peripheral blood. The clonotype comes from a woman in her sixties or seventies with acute or convalescent COVID-19. The V call is TRBV1, the J call TRBJ2-7; no check of the table's D call, TRBD2, against the DNA was made. TRBV1 is a pseudogene. CDR3 nucleotide sequence: TGCACCAGCAGCCAAGAGGGGAGCTCCTACGAGCAGTACTTC. Translation gives CTSSQEGSSYEQYF.